These 14 T cell receptor beta chains were sequenced from one sample in a study of T-cell reconstitution after alpha-beta-depleted transplantation in children. TCRbeta library construction was performed incorporating unique molecular identifiers. TCRdb redid the calling of the PCR reads with MiXCR, one entry per CDR3 protein. Among some 460,000 distinct CDR3 sequences listed, around 15% were seen once. Sequencing used PBMCs, mostly from graft donor cells, obtained 360 days after TCRalphabeta/CD19-depleted stem cell transplant. These receptors were collected from a boy under two years old who had a stem cell transplant for Wiskott-Aldrich syndrome, so the T cells may come from the graft donor.

This clonotype was found many times. This chain uses TRBV11-2 with TRBJ2-7, with D hard to call. The CDR3 totals 14 residues. V dropped 1 base and J dropped 2 bases, with 9 bases sitting between them. The germline V gene has CDR1 SGHAT and CDR2 FQNNGV. CDR3 loop: CASSLVIHTYEQYF. Written as DNA, the CDR3 is TGTGCCAGCAGCTTAGTCATTCACACCTACGAGCAGTACTTC.

This clonotype was observed at least ten times. J is TRBJ2-1 and V is TRBV7-9; D is uncertain. V lost 1 base and J 5 bases, leaving 3 bases between the germline ends. Germline loops: CDR1 SEHNR, CDR2 FQNEAQ (reference sequence). CDR3 length: 12 residues. The CDR3 DNA is TGTGCCAGCAGCTTAGTAAACAATGAGCAGTTCTTC. Translating gives CASSLVNNEQFF.

There are a few counts of this clonotype. The genes are TRBV20-1 and TRBJ2-2, with 8 bases identical to TRBD1. Germline V lookup: CDR1 DFQATT, CDR2 SNEGSKA (reference sequence). The CDR3 contains 15 residues. Trimming removed 4 bases from V and 1 base from J; junction bases left unmatched: 5. CDR3 amino acids: CSAIEGQVNTGELFF. In nucleotides, the CDR3 is TGCAGTGCTATAGAGGGACAGGTGAACACCGGGGAGCTGTTTTTT.

This clonotype showed up just a few times. This sequence joins TRBV15 and TRBJ2-7; D remains ambiguous. Germline loops: CDR1 LNHNV, CDR2 YYDKDF (reference sequence). The CDR3 runs 14 residues. V shed 0 bases and J shed 5 bases, with 11 bases lying between them. CDR3 sequence (DNA): TGTGCCACCAGCAGAGAATATCTTCCACACGAGCAGTACTTC. It codes for CATSREYLPHEQYF.

Written as DNA, the CDR3 is TGTGCCAGCAGCGTAGGGCTAGCTGCGAACACCGGGGAGCTGTTTTTT. Translation: CASSVGLAANTGELFF. The J gene is TRBJ2-2, the V gene TRBV9; TRBD2 might be the D (5 bases). Germline-derived CDR1 and CDR2 are SGDLS and YYNGEE. CDR3 length: 16 amino acids. The V gene lost 0 bases and the J gene lost 0 bases, with 9 bases spanning the gap. Together with reference TRBV9 and TRBJ2-2, the CDR3 gives the full variable domain: DSGVTQTPKHLITATGQRVTLRCSPRSGDLSVYWYQQSLDQGLQFLIQYYNGEERAKGNILERFSAQQFPDLHSELNLSSLELGDSALYFCASSVGLAANTGELFFGEGSRLTVL.

The chain couples TRBV3-1 to TRBJ2-7, with 7 bases lining up with TRBD1. J lost 6 bases, V lost 1 base, and 9 bases had no gene match. The CDR3 length is 15 residues. From germline, CDR1 is LGHDT and CDR2 YNNKEL (reference sequence). Here the CDR3 reads CASSQGGTVTTEQYF. CDR3 sequence (DNA): TGTGCCAGCAGCCAAGGGGGGACAGTTACCACCGAGCAGTACTTC.

This clonotype was seen at least ten times. CDR3 sequence (DNA): TGTGCCTGGAGGCTGGAGGGAAACTATGGCTACACCTTC. Translation gives CAWRLEGNYGYTF. The gene calls are TRBV30 and TRBJ1-2; D gene ambiguous. The ends were cut back, 3 bases at V and 2 bases at J, with 10 bases in the middle. The CDR3 contains 13 residues. Germline V lookup: CDR1 GTSNPN, CDR2 SVGIG (reference sequence). Together with reference TRBV30 and TRBJ1-2, the CDR3 gives the full variable domain: SQTIHQWPATLVQPVGSPLSLECTVEGTSNPNLYWYRQAAGRGLQLLFYSVGIGQISSEVPQNLSASRPQDRQFILSSKKLLLSDSGFYLCAWRLEGNYGYTFGSGTRLTVV.

This sequence joins TRBV6-5 and TRBJ2-2; unclear D gene. Looked up from germline, CDR1 is MNHEY and CDR2 is SVGAGI. With 1 base removed from V and 0 bases from J, the gap between germline ends came to 9 bases. The CDR3 length is 16 residues. The CDR3 nucleotides read TGTGCCAGCAGTTACTATAGTATTCCGAACACCGGGGAGCTGTTTTTT. Residues: CASSYYSIPNTGELFF.

This clonotype was recorded a few times. The CDR3 DNA sequence: TGCAGCGTTGGGGCGGGGGGGCTCCAAGAGACCCAGTACTTC. Protein product: CSVGAGGLQETQYF. The chain joins TRBV29-1 to TRBJ2-5, with TRBD2 matching 9 bases. Germline-derived CDR1 and CDR2 are SQVTM and ANQGSEA. The CDR3 covers 14 residues. The V gene end was trimmed by 4 bases and the J gene end by 1 base; junction bases not matched to a gene: 4.

The sample holds a few counts of this clonotype. Germline is not matched at one junction end, which may reflect a read error. The chain links TRBV12-3 or TRBV12-4 to TRBJ2-5; 15 positions agree with TRBD2. There are 18 residues in the CDR3. CDR3: CACSPPGLAGGEMETQYF. The CDR3 DNA sequence: TGTGCCTGCAGCCCCCCGGGACTAGCGGGAGGAGAGATGGAGACCCAGTACTTC.

CDR3 in DNA: TGCAGTGCTCAGTCCCCGGGACAGCTTACCTCCTACGAGCAGTACTTC. This translates into CSAQSPGQLTSYEQYF. This chain uses TRBV20-1 with TRBJ2-7; 7 nucleotides agree with TRBD1. Germline values: CDR1 DFQATT, CDR2 SNEGSKA (reference sequence). The CDR3 spans 16 residues. With V trimmed by 5 bases and J by 0 bases, 13 bases remained unmatched.

This rearrangement joins TRBV5-6 to TRBJ2-1; 9 bases line up with TRBD1. The CDR3 has 16 amino acids. Germline loops: CDR1 SGHDT, CDR2 YYEEEE. J lost 5 bases, V lost 4 bases, and 10 bases had no gene match. CDR3 loop: CASSLLDRGWDNEQFF. The CDR3 coding sequence is TGTGCCAGCAGCCTTTTGGACAGGGGATGGGACAATGAGCAGTTCTTC.

This clonotype occurred a few times. V usage is TRBV4-1 and J usage is TRBJ1-2; D perhaps matches TRBD1 (5 bases). The CDR3 totals 18 residues. Germline lookup yields CDR1 MGHRA and CDR2 YSYEKL. Between the trimmed V and J ends, which lost 0 bases and 2 bases, there was a span of 19 bases. CDR3 protein: CASSQEGEVPSLNYGYTF. DNA for the CDR3: TGCGCCAGCAGCCAAGAAGGGGAGGTCCCAAGCTTAAACTATGGCTACACCTTC.

This clonotype was observed a handful of times. The V call is TRBV3-1, the J call TRBJ2-3, with D perhaps TRBD2 (6 bases). The V gene's germline CDR1 is LGHDT and CDR2 YNNKEL (reference sequence). V was trimmed by 0 bases and J by 0 bases, leaving 10 bases between them. This CDR3 is 16 amino acids long. The CDR3 region has the DNA TGTGCCAGCAGCCAAGATCTGGGGACTAGCACAGATACGCAGTATTTT. Protein sequence: CASSQDLGTSTDTQYF.